This T cell receptor (beta chain) came from a study of shared clonotypes between healthy human individuals. This clone appeared once. Profiling relied on immunoSEQ multiplex PCR, and the TCRdb table lists in-frame clones only, not all of them. The sample shows about 820,000 clones, about 92% of them seen only once. Naive CD8 isolation took CD45RO-negative cells positively selected for CCR7 and excluded terminally differentiated effector memory CD45RA+ cells. Sequencing was performed on naive CD8+ T cells sorted from blood. The TCR comes from a man aged 25-45 years in good health.

This CDR3 is CSVERPGLNYEQYF. The CDR3 DNA is TGCAGCGTTGAGAGACCGGGACTCAACTACGAGCAGTACTTC. The chain couples TRBV29-1 to TRBJ2-7; TRBD2 might be the D (6 bases). The CDR3 is 14 amino acids. Germline CDR1 is SQVTM and CDR2 is ANQGSEA. V lost 3 bases to trimming and J lost 3 bases, with 15 bases between them.